This T cell receptor (beta chain) was sequenced in a study of blood T cell repertoires in COVID-19. With regard to this clone: Relative to the germline gene, one junction end is altered; a read error may explain this.

The method was immunoSEQ multiplex PCR; TCRdb's version includes in-frame clones alone and lacks a portion of them. The data contain about 300,000 clones, roughly 89% of them singletons. Seattle cases were enrolled at active infection and followed longitudinally. The length of the CDR3 is 14 residues. The germline CDR1 and CDR2 sequences are SSHAT and FNYEAQ (reference sequence). The TCR comes from a woman aged 30 to 39 with COVID-19, enrolled during active disease. Sequences were obtained from peripheral blood. J is TRBJ2-2 and V is TRBV7-7; the D call may be TRBD1 or TRBD2 (5 bases each). The chain's CDR3 is CASSLGEFTGELFF. Here the CDR3 DNA reads TGTGCTAGCAGCTTAGGGGAGTTCACCGGGGAGCTGTTTTTT.